These 21 T cell receptor beta chains came from one sample sequenced in a study of cytomegalovirus exposure and HLA in healthy donors. It was with 60 Vbeta and 13 Jbeta primers that the PCR ran. TCRdb keeps only in-frame clones here, not all; method: immunoSEQ multiplex PCR. The sample yields 90,000 to 120,000 clones, approximately 81% seen once. The sequenced material came from PBMCs. All receptors derive from a male donor in good health and CMV-seropositive.

This clone was detected a few times. The chain joins TRBV15 to TRBJ1-1, with no clear D. The CDR3 is 15 amino acids. The germline gives CDR1 LNHNV, CDR2 YYDKDF (reference sequence). Trimming stripped 1 base from V and 2 bases from J, with 11 bases between. The CDR3 loop is CATSRVDSVNTEAFF. DNA of the CDR3: TGTGCCACCAGCAGAGTTGATTCAGTAAACACTGAAGCTTTCTTT.

The chain links TRBV5-1 to TRBJ2-1, with D unclear. V lost 0 bases, J lost 9 bases, and 4 bases lay in between. This CDR3 is 11 amino acids long. Per germline, CDR1 SGHRS and CDR2 YFSETQ. CDR3 sequence: CASSLVGEQFF. The CDR3 DNA reads TGCGCCAGCAGCTTGGTCGGTGAGCAGTTCTTC.

A few counts support this clone. The chain employs TRBV5-6 and TRBJ1-5, with D unclear. The germline gives CDR1 SGHDT, CDR2 YYEEEE. The CDR3 is 15 amino acids. The ends were cut back, 3 bases at V and 1 base at J, with 11 bases in the middle. The CDR3, as DNA: TGTGCCAGCAGCTCAGGAGGCCGGAGCAATCAGCCCCAGCATTTT. Translation gives CASSSGGRSNQPQHF. The full variable domain, rest sourced from reference TRBV5-6 and TRBJ1-5, is DAGVTQSPTHLIKTRGQQVTLRCSPKSGHDTVSWYQQALGQGPQFIFQYYEEEERQRGNFPDRFSGHQFPNYSSELNVNALLLGDSALYLCASSSGGRSNQPQHFGDGTRLSIL.

This clone was observed a handful of times. The J gene is TRBJ1-4, the V gene TRBV12-2; TRBD1, as called in the table, went unchecked against the DNA. TRBV12-2 is a documented pseudogene. The CDR3 runs 17 residues. For the CDR3, the DNA is TGTGCAAGTCGCTTAGTGGACAGGAGATTAACTAATGAAAAACTGTTTTTT. Its protein product is CASRLVDRRLTNEKLFF.

In this sample, this clone turned up once. The chain couples TRBV4-2 to TRBJ2-3; 15 nucleotides match TRBD2. This CDR3 is 17 amino acids long. J gave up 6 bases and V 3 bases, and 7 bases lay outside the gene matches. Germline CDR1 reads LGHNA; CDR2 reads YNFKEQ. CDR3 loop: CASSQVGLAGGGDTQYF. CDR3 coding DNA: TGTGCCAGCAGCCAGGTGGGACTAGCGGGGGGTGGGGATACGCAGTATTTT.

V and J are TRBV14 and TRBJ2-7; D may be TRBD2 (6 bases). This CDR3 is built from 16 residues. Per the germline V gene, CDR1 is SGHDN and CDR2 is FVKESK. V was trimmed by 2 bases and J by 6 bases, leaving 20 bases between them. CDR3 loop: CASSQTTGLPTGEQYF. In nucleotides, the CDR3 is TGTGCCAGCAGCCAAACAACGGGACTCCCGACCGGCGAGCAGTACTTC.

The chain combines TRBV28 with TRBJ2-1, with 9 bases aligning to TRBD1. The CDR3 sequence is 16 residues long. Germline lookup yields CDR1 MDHEN and CDR2 SYDVKM. V was clipped by 3 bases and J by 4 bases; unmatched bases: 7. CDR3 sequence: CASSLGQGPAYNEQFF. DNA for the CDR3: TGTGCCAGCAGTTTGGGACAGGGCCCAGCTTACAATGAGCAGTTCTTC.

V gene TRBV7-2 combines with J gene TRBJ1-1; 10 bases match TRBD1. CDR3 length: 12 residues. Germline CDR1 is SGHTA and CDR2 is FQGNSA. Trimming cost V 5 bases and J 8 bases; bases outside gene matches: 2. CDR3 sequence (DNA): TGTGCCAGCAGCCAGGACAGGGGGGAAGCTTTCTTT. This encodes CASSQDRGEAFF. The variable domain in full, with the rest retrieved from reference TRBV7-2 and TRBJ1-1, is GAGVSQSPSNKVTEKGKDVELRCDPISGHTALYWYRQSLGQGLEFLIYFQGNSAPDKSGLPSDRFSAERTGGSVSTLTIQRTQQEDSAVYLCASSQDRGEAFFGQGTRLTVV.

This chain connects TRBV5-1 to TRBJ2-3; D may be TRBD2 (7 bases). V was clipped by 1 base and J by 2 bases, with 17 bases between them. The CDR3 consists of 17 residues. Germline lookup yields CDR1 SGHRS and CDR2 YFSETQ. The CDR3 sequence: CASSLIRGAIITDTQYF. The CDR3 DNA sequence: TGCGCCAGCAGCTTGATCCGGGGGGCGATTATCACAGATACGCAGTATTTT.

The chain joins TRBV19 to TRBJ2-7, with 7 bases matching TRBD1. In germline, CDR1 is LNHDA, CDR2 SQIVND (reference sequence). J lost 2 bases, V lost 1 base, and 5 bases had no gene match. The CDR3 has 15 amino acids. CDR3 sequence: CASSIANRGPYEQYF. CDR3 in DNA: TGTGCCAGTAGTATAGCGAACAGGGGCCCCTACGAGCAGTACTTC. The variable domain in full, with the rest retrieved from reference TRBV19 and TRBJ2-7, is DGGITQSPKYLFRKEGQNVTLSCEQNLNHDAMYWYRQDPGQGLRLIYYSQIVNDFQKGDIAEGYSVSREKKESFPLTVTSAQKNPTAFYLCASSIANRGPYEQYFGPGTRLTVT.

This clone has just one count. This chain links TRBV6-5 with TRBJ1-2; unclear D gene. V was shortened by 7 bases and J by 4 bases, with 16 bases between the two germline ends. The CDR3 is made up of 14 amino acids. Germline lookup yields CDR1 MNHEY and CDR2 SVGAGI. CDR3 sequence reads: CASTKLAGTYGYTF. CDR3 sequence (DNA): TGTGCCAGCACAAAGTTAGCGGGTACCTATGGCTACACCTTC.

This chain uses TRBV10-2 with TRBJ2-3, with a weak D call TRBD1 (6 bases). Germline V gene lookup returns CDR1 WSHSY and CDR2 SAAADI. Trimming took 7 bases from V and 1 from J, leaving 12 bases between them. This CDR3 contains 14 residues. The CDR3 coding sequence is TGCGCCAGCAAACAGGGCGGTGGCACAGATACGCAGTATTTT. Translating gives CASKQGGGTDTQYF.

The chain couples TRBV6-5 to TRBJ2-2, with D perhaps matching TRBD2 (6 bases). CDR3 length: 15 amino acids. Trimming removed 0 bases from V and 3 bases from J, with 8 bases in between. Germline V lookup: CDR1 MNHEY, CDR2 SVGAGI. The CDR3 DNA sequence: TGTGCCAGCAGTTACTCGGGGGGATACACCGGGGAGCTGTTTTTT. This codes for CASSYSGGYTGELFF.

V gene TRBV5-1 combines with J gene TRBJ2-7; the D gene is possibly TRBD2 (5 bases). Trimming removed 0 bases at V and 5 bases at J, with 9 bases between. CDR3 size: 13 residues. Germline lookup yields CDR1 SGHRS and CDR2 YFSETQ. In nucleotides, the CDR3 is TGCGCCAGCAGCTTGGGGGAGTTCGACGAGCAGTACTTC. This sequence encodes CASSLGEFDEQYF.

This rearrangement joins TRBV7-2 to TRBJ1-1; 7 bases are a match to TRBD1. This CDR3 spans 11 amino acids. CDR1 and CDR2 (germline): SGHTA, FQGNSA. The junction had 5 bases not matched to a gene; V was cut back by 5 bases and J by 11 bases. The CDR3 coding sequence is TGTGCCAGCAGCCGGGGACAGCTCGCTTTCTTT. Its protein product is CASSRGQLAFF. The variable domain in full, with the rest retrieved from reference TRBV7-2 and TRBJ1-1, is GAGVSQSPSNKVTEKGKDVELRCDPISGHTALYWYRQSLGQGLEFLIYFQGNSAPDKSGLPSDRFSAERTGGSVSTLTIQRTQQEDSAVYLCASSRGQLAFFGQGTRLTVV.

The chain is built from TRBV2 and TRBJ1-1, with 8 bases that match TRBD1. Germline CDR1 and CDR2: SNHLY and FYNNEI. The CDR3 is 18 residues long. J was trimmed by 2 bases and V by 2 bases; bases with no gene match: 13. The CDR3 protein is CASSEQDGPRGRNTEAFF. DNA of the CDR3: TGTGCCAGCAGTGAACAAGACGGGCCCAGGGGGCGAAACACTGAAGCTTTCTTT. Based on the CDR3 plus reference TRBV2 and TRBJ1-1, the full variable domain is EPEVTQTPSHQVTQMGQEVILRCVPISNHLYFYWYRQILGQKVEFLVSFYNNEISEKSEIFDDQFSVERPDGSNFTLKIRSTKLEDSAMYFCASSEQDGPRGRNTEAFFGQGTRLTVV.

The chain uses TRBV30 and TRBJ1-6; D is perhaps TRBD1 (6 bases). Germline CDR1 reads GTSNPN; CDR2 reads SVGIG (reference sequence). Trimming took 3 bases from V and 8 from J, leaving 17 bases between them. The CDR3 has 15 amino acids. CDR3 in DNA: TGTGCCTGGAGGGCAGGGGCGATTAGATATTCACCCCTCCACTTT. Protein sequence: CAWRAGAIRYSPLHF.

This rearrangement joins TRBV19 to TRBJ2-6; D call uncertain. The CDR3 runs 15 residues. Germline V gives CDR1 LNHDA, CDR2 SQIVND (reference sequence). Trimming removed 5 bases from V and 3 bases from J, with 11 bases in between. The CDR3 coding sequence is TGTGCCAGTAGTGCCGGGTGGTTTGGGGCCAACGTCCTGACTTTC. Translated, it gives CASSAGWFGANVLTF.

J is TRBJ2-1 and V is TRBV11-3; a possible D gene is TRBD2 (5 bases). Germline CDR1 reads SGHNT; CDR2 reads YENEEA. With 5 bases removed from V and 5 bases from J, the gap between germline ends came to 13 bases. The CDR3 is made up of 14 amino acids. In DNA form, the CDR3 reads TGTGCCAGCAGCGTCTCAGGACTCAACAATGAGCAGTTCTTC. Translation: CASSVSGLNNEQFF. The complete variable domain, with remaining parts taken from reference TRBV11-3 and TRBJ2-1, reads EAGVVQSPRYKIIEKKQPVAFWCNPISGHNTLYWYLQNLGQGPELLIRYENEEAVDDSQLPKDRFSAERLKGVDSTLKIQPAELGDSAVYLCASSVSGLNNEQFFGPGTRLTVL.

The chain couples TRBV13 to TRBJ1-6; TRBD1 agrees at 10 bases. This CDR3 region has 16 residues. Germline CDR1 and CDR2: PRHDT and FYEKMQ (reference sequence). The ends lost 5 bases at V and 4 bases at J; junction bases unmatched: 5. Here the CDR3 DNA reads TGTGCCAGCAGCGTGGGACAGGGGCTTTATAATTCACCCCTCCACTTT. Its protein is CASSVGQGLYNSPLHF.

The CDR3 sequence is CSVEGEGMNSKNIQYF. In nucleotides, the CDR3 is TGCAGCGTTGAAGGGGAGGGGATGAATTCCAAAAACATTCAGTACTTC. The genes are TRBV29-1 and TRBJ2-4, with 7 bases fitting TRBD2. Unmatched junction bases numbered 8, after V lost 1 base and J lost 2 bases. The CDR3 loop spans 16 amino acids. CDR1 and CDR2 from the germline V gene are SQVTM and ANQGSEA.